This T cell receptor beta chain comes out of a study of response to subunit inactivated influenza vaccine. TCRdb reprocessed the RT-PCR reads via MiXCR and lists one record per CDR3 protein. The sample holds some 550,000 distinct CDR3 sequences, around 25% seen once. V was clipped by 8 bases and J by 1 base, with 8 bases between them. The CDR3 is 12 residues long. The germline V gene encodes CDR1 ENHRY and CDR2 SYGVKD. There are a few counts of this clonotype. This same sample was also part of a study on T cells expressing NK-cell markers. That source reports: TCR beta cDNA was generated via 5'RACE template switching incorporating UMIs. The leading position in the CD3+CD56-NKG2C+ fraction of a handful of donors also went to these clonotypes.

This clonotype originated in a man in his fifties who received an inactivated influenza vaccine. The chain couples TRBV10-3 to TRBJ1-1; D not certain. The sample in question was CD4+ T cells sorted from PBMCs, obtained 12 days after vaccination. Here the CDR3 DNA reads TGTGCCATCGGGCGGAGGAACACTGAAGCTTTCTTT. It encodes CAIGRRNTEAFF.